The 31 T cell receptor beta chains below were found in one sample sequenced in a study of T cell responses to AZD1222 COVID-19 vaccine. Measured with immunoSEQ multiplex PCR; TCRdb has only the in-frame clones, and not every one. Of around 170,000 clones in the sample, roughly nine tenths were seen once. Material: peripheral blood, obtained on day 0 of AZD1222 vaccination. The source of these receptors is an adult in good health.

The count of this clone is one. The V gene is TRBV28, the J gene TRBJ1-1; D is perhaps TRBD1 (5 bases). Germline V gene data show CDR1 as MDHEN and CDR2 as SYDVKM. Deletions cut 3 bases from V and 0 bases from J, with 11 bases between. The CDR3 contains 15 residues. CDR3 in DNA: TGTGCCAGCAGTTTCGACAGACTCATGAACACTGAAGCTTTCTTT. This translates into CASSFDRLMNTEAFF.

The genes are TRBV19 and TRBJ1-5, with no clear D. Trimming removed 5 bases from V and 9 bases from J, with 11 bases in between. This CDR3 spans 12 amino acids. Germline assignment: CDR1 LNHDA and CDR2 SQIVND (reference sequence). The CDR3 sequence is CASSYTGRPQHF. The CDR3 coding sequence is TGTGCCAGTAGTTACACGGGTCGGCCCCAGCATTTT.

The CDR3 reads CAIGLSGELFF. CDR3 DNA sequence: TGTGCCATCGGACTATCCGGGGAGCTGTTTTTT. The rearrangement links TRBV24-1 to TRBJ2-2; D might be TRBD2 (6 bases). The V end lost 11 bases, the J end lost 6 bases, and 9 bases lay between the germline ends. There are 11 residues in the CDR3. The germline CDR1 and CDR2 sequences are KGHDR and SFDVKD.

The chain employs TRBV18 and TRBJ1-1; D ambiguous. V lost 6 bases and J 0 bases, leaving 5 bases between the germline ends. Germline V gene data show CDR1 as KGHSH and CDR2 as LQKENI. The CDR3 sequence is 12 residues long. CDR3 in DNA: TGTGCCAGCTCCTTCTTGAACACTGAAGCTTTCTTT. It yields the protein CASSFLNTEAFF. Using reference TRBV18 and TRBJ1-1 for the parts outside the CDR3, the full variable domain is NAGVMQNPRHLVRRRGQEARLRCSPMKGHSHVYWYRQLPEEGLKFMVYLQKENIIDESGMPKERFSAEFPKEGPSILRIQQVVRGDSAAYFCASSFLNTEAFFGQGTRLTVV.

As DNA, the CDR3 is TGCAGCGTTTCTTCTACTAGCACAGATACGCAGTATTTT. It is translated as CSVSSTSTDTQYF. V usage is TRBV29-1 and J usage is TRBJ2-3, with D uncertain. CDR3 size: 13 residues. The ends were cut back, 5 bases at V and 0 bases at J, with 9 bases in the middle. Germline-derived CDR1 and CDR2 are SQVTM and ANQGSEA.

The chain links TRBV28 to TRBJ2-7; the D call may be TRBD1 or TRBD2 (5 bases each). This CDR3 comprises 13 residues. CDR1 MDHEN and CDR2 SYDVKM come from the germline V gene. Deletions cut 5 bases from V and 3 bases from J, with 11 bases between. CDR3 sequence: CASSGTDGYEQYF. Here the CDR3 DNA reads TGTGCCAGCAGTGGGACGGACGGCTACGAGCAGTACTTC.

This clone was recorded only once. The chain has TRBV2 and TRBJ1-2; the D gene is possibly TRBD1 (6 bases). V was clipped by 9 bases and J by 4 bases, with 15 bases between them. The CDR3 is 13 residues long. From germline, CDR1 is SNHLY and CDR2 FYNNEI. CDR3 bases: TGTGCCAGTAATCAGGGGATCGTCTATGGCTACACCTTC. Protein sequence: CASNQGIVYGYTF.

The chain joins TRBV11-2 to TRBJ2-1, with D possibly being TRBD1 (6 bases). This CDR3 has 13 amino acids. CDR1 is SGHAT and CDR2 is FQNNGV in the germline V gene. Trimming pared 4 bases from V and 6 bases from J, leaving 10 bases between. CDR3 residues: CASSSGQLNEQFF. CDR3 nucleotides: TGTGCCAGCAGCTCCGGACAGCTCAATGAGCAGTTCTTC. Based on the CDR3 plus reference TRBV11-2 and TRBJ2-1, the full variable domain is EAGVAQSPRYKIIEKRQSVAFWCNPISGHATLYWYQQILGQGPKLLIQFQNNGVVDDSQLPKDRFSAERLKGVDSTLKIQPAKLEDSAVYLCASSSGQLNEQFFGPGTRLTVL.

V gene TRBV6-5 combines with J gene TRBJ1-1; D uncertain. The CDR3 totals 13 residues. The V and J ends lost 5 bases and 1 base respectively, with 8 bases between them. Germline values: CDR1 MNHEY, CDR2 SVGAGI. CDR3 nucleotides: TGTGCCAGCAGTCCACAGAAGAACACTGAAGCTTTCTTT. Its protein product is CASSPQKNTEAFF.

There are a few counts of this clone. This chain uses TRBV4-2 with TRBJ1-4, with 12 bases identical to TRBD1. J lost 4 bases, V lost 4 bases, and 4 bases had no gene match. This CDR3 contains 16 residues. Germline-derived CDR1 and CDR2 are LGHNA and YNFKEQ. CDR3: CASSRDRGLGNEKLFF. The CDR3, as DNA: TGTGCCAGCAGCCGGGACAGGGGGCTTGGTAATGAAAAACTGTTTTTT.

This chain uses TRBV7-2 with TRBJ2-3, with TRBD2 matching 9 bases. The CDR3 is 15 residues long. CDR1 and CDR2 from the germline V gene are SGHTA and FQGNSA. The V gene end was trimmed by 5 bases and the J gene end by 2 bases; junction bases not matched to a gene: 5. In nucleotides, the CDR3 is TGTGCCAGCAGCCGCGGGGGGGTGCTCACAGATACGCAGTATTTT. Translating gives CASSRGGVLTDTQYF.

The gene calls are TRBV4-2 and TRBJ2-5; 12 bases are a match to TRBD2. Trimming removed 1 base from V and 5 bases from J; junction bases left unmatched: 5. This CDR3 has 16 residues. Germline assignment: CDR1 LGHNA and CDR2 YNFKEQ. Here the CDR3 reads CASSQATSGGGETQYF. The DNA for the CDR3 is TGTGCCAGCAGCCAAGCGACTAGCGGGGGCGGTGAGACCCAGTACTTC.

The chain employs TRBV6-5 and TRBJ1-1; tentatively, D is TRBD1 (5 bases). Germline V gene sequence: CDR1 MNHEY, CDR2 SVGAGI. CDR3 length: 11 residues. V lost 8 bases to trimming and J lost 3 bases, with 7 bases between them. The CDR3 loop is CASRGYTEAFF. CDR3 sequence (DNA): TGTGCCAGCCGGGGGTACACTGAAGCTTTCTTT.

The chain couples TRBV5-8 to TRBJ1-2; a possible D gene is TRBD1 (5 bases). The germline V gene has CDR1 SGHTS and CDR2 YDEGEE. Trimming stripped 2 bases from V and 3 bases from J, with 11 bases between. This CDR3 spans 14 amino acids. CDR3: CASSFTGRHYGYTF. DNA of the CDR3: TGTGCCAGCAGCTTTACGGGGCGGCACTATGGCTACACCTTC. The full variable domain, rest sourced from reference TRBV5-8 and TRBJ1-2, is EAGVTQSPTHLIKTRGQQATLRCSPISGHTSVYWYQQALGLGLQFLLWYDEGEERNRGNFPPRFSGRQFPNYSSELNVNALELEDSALYLCASSFTGRHYGYTFGSGTRLTVV.

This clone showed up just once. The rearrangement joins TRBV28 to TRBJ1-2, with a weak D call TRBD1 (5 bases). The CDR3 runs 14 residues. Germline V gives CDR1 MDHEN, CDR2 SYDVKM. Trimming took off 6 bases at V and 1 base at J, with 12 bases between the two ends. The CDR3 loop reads CASRQGGDNYGYTF. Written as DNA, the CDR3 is TGTGCCAGCAGGCAGGGAGGCGATAACTATGGCTACACCTTC.

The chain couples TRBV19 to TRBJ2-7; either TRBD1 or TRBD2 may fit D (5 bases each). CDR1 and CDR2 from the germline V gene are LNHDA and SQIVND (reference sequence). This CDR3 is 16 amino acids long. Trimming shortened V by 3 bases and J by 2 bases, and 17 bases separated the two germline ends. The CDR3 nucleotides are TGTGCCAGTAGTATGCGGGCTGACAGTTTCCCCTACGAGCAGTACTTC. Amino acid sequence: CASSMRADSFPYEQYF.

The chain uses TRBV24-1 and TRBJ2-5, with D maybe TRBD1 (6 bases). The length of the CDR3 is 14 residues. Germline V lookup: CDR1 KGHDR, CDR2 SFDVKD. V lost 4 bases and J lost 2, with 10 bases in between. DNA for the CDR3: TGTGCCACCAGTGACCGGGGACAACAAGAGACCCAGTACTTC. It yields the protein CATSDRGQQETQYF.

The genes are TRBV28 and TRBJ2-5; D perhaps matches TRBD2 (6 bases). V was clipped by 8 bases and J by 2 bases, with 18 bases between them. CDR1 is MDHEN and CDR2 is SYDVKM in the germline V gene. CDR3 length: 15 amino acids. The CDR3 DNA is TGTGCCAGCTTTTCTCCGGGACTCCTACAAGAGACCCAGTACTTC. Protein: CASFSPGLLQETQYF.

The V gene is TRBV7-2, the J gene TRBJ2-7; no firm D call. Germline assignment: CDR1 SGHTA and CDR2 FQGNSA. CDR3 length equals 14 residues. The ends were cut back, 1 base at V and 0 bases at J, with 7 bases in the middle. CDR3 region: CASSLVQSSYEQYF. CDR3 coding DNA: TGTGCCAGCAGCTTAGTGCAGAGCTCCTACGAGCAGTACTTC.

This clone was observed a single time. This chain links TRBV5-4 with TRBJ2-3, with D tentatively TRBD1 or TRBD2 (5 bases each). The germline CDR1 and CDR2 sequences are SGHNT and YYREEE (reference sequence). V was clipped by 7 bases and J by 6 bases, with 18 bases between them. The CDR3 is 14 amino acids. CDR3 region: CASRAGDGVDTQYF. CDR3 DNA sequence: TGTGCCAGCCGAGCCGGGGACGGAGTGGATACGCAGTATTTT.

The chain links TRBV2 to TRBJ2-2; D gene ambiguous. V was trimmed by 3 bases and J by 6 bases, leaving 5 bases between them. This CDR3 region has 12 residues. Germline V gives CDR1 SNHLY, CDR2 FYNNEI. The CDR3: CASSEDAGELFF. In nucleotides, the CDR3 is TGTGCCAGCAGTGAGGATGCCGGGGAGCTGTTTTTT.

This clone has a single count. The CDR3 loop reads CASSRIRLGQGAMNTEAFF. In nucleotides, the CDR3 is TGTGCCAGCAGTCGAATCCGACTGGGACAGGGGGCTATGAACACTGAAGCTTTCTTT. The chain uses TRBV7-2 and TRBJ1-1; 12 nucleotides line up with TRBD1. CDR3 length: 19 amino acids. V lost 6 bases and J lost 0; bases outside the gene matches: 14. The V gene's germline CDR1 is SGHTA and CDR2 FQGNSA.

The CDR3 protein is CASSIDGSNYEKLFF. The CDR3 DNA is TGTGCCAGTAGTATCGACGGTAGCAACTATGAAAAACTGTTTTTT. This sequence joins TRBV19 and TRBJ1-4, with D uncertain. The CDR3 is 15 amino acids. Germline loops: CDR1 LNHDA, CDR2 SQIVND (reference sequence). Trimming pared 3 bases from V and 6 bases from J, leaving 14 bases between.

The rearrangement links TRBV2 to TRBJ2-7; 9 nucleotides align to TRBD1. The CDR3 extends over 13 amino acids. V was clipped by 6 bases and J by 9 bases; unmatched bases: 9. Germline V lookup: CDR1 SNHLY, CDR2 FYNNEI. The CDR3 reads CASRGQGLVRQYF. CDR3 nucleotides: TGTGCCAGCAGGGGACAGGGCTTAGTCCGGCAGTACTTC.

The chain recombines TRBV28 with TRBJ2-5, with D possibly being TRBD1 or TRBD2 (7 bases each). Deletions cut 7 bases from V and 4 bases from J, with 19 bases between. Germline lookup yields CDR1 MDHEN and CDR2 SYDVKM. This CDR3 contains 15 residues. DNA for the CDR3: TGTGCCAGCACCCGGGAGGCAGGGGGTTCAGAGACCCAGTACTTC. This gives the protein CASTREAGGSETQYF.

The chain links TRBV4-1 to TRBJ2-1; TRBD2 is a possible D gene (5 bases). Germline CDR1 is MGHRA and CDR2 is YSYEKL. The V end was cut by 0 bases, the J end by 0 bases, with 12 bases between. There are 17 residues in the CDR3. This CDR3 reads CASSQDRTGSSYNEQFF. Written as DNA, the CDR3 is TGCGCCAGCAGCCAAGATCGGACGGGAAGCTCCTACAATGAGCAGTTCTTC.

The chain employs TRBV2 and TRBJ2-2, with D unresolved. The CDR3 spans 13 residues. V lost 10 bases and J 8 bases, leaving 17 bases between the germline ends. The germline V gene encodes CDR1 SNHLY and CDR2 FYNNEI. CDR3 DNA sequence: TGTGCCACCAGACGGACCTTGGGTGGGGAGCTGTTTTTT. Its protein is CATRRTLGGELFF.

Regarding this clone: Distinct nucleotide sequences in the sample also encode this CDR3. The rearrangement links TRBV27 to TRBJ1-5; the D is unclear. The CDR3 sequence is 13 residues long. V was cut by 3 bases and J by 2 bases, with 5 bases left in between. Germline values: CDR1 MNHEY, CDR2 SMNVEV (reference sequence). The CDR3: CASSLLGNQPQHF. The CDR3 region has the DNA TGTGCCAGCAGTTTGCTAGGCAATCAGCCCCAGCATTTT.

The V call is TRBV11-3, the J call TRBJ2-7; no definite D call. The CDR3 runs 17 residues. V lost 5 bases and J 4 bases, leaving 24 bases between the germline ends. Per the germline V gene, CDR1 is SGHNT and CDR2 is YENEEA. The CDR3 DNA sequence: TGTGCCAGCAGCCCCTACATTTCCCGGAATATTAATTACGAGCAGTACTTC. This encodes CASSPYISRNINYEQYF.

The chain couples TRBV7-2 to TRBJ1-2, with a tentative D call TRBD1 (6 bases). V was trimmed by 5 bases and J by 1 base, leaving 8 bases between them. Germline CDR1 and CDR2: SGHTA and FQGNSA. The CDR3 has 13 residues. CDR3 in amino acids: CASSSRGNYGYTF. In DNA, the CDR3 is TGTGCCAGCAGCAGCAGGGGTAACTATGGCTACACCTTC.

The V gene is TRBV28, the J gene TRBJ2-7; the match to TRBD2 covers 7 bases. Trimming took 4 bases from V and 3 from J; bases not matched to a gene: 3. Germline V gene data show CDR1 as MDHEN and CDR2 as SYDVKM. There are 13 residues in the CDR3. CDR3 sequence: CASSSGGGYEQYF. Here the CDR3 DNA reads TGTGCCAGCAGTTCGGGGGGAGGCTACGAGCAGTACTTC.